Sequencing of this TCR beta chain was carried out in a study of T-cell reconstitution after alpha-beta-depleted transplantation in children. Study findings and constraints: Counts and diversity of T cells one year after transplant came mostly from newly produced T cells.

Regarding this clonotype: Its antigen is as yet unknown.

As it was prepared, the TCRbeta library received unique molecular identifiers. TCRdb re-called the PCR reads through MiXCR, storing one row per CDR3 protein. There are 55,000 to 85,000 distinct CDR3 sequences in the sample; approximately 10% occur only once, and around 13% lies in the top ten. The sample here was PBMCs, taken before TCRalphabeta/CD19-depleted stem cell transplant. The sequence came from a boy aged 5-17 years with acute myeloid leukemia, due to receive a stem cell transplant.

The CDR3 DNA is TGTGCCAGCAGCACCCCGGGACAGGTCTATGGCTACACCTTC. Residues: CASSTPGQVYGYTF. This sequence joins TRBV7-2 and TRBJ1-2; TRBD1 matches at 8 bases. Trimming took 5 bases from V and 4 from J; bases not matched to a gene: 6. The CDR3 extends over 14 amino acids. Germline V gives CDR1 SGHTA, CDR2 FQGNSA.